The 9 T cell receptor beta chains below were found in one sample sequenced in a study of long-term antiretroviral therapy in people with HIV. It was version v3.0 of the immunoSEQ assay that was run at survey level. This table comes from immunoSEQ multiplex PCR, and its TCRdb copy is limited to in-frame clones, with some not included. The table shows 30,000 to 40,000 clones, with about 82% occurring only once. The source was unsorted PBMCs, collected about 3.4 years after starting antiretroviral therapy. The receptors shown here come from a man between 18 and 29 years old with HIV.

This clone was counted a few times. The rearrangement joins TRBV5-6 to TRBJ1-3, with no clear D. Germline CDR1 and CDR2: SGHDT and YYEEEE. This CDR3 is 13 amino acids long. V was cut by 1 base and J by 7 bases, with 9 bases left in between. CDR3 sequence (DNA): TGTGCCAGCAGCTTGCCGGAGGGCAACACCATATATTTT. This encodes CASSLPEGNTIYF.

The chain couples TRBV10-3 to TRBJ2-1; 9 nucleotides match TRBD2. The V and J ends lost 2 bases and 8 bases, in that order; junction bases with no gene match: 4. This CDR3 has 14 residues. CDR1 and CDR2 (germline): ENHRY, SYGVKD. The CDR3 reads CAISEDLAGHEQFF. The DNA for the CDR3 is TGTGCCATCAGTGAGGACCTAGCGGGGCATGAGCAGTTCTTC.

The CDR3 here is CASSQGTQSYEQYF. The CDR3 DNA reads as TGTGCCAGCAGCCAAGGGACGCAATCCTACGAGCAGTACTTC. This rearrangement joins TRBV4-2 to TRBJ2-7; no clear D. The CDR3 spans 14 residues. From germline, CDR1 is LGHNA and CDR2 YNFKEQ. V lost 1 base to trimming and J lost 1 base, with 8 bases between them.

The chain uses TRBV5-1 and TRBJ2-7; 8 bases align to TRBD2. The CDR3 is made up of 15 amino acids. J lost 2 bases, V lost 0 bases, and 4 bases had no gene match. The germline V gene has CDR1 SGHRS and CDR2 YFSETQ. The DNA of the CDR3 is TGCGCCAGCAGCTTGGACTCGGGGGGGGCCTACGAGCAGTACTTC. Amino acids: CASSLDSGGAYEQYF.

This rearrangement joins TRBV19 to TRBJ2-1; perhaps TRBD1 as D (5 bases). The CDR3 is made up of 14 amino acids. V lost 2 bases, J lost 6 bases, and 11 bases lay in between. CDR1 is LNHDA, CDR2 SQIVND, per germline (reference sequence). CDR3: CASSIQGWGNEQFF. The CDR3, as DNA: TGTGCCAGTAGTATACAGGGCTGGGGCAATGAGCAGTTCTTC.

The rearrangement joins TRBV28 to TRBJ2-7; the D gene could be TRBD1 or TRBD2 (5 bases each). CDR1 is MDHEN, CDR2 SYDVKM, per germline. The germline V and J ends were trimmed by 4 bases and 1 base, with 14 bases remaining between them. The CDR3 has 15 amino acids. CDR3 protein: CASSWGRGRSYEQYF. CDR3 sequence (DNA): TGTGCCAGCAGTTGGGGACGGGGAAGGTCCTACGAGCAGTACTTC.

The chain employs TRBV5-1 and TRBJ1-2; maybe TRBD1 (6 bases). The V gene's germline CDR1 is SGHRS and CDR2 YFSETQ. This CDR3 spans 15 amino acids. Trimming stripped 4 bases from V and 6 bases from J, with 19 bases between. Written as DNA, the CDR3 is TGCGCCAGCAGCCTGGGGGCAGCAACTTTTGATGGCTACACCTTC. Translation gives CASSLGAATFDGYTF.

The V gene is TRBV7-6, the J gene TRBJ1-5, with D perhaps matching TRBD1 (5 bases). The CDR3 spans 15 residues. Germline CDR1 SGHVS, CDR2 FNYEAQ. V was pared by 2 bases and J by 4 bases, with 12 bases between. CDR3 sequence: CASSLHQGMNQPQHF. CDR3 DNA sequence: TGTGCCAGCAGCTTACATCAGGGAATGAATCAGCCCCAGCATTTT.

This clone has more than one count but fewer than ten. The chain is built from TRBV18 and TRBJ2-7, with D unclear. The CDR3 is made up of 15 amino acids. V gave up 3 bases and J gave up 6 bases, with 18 bases separating them. Germline loops: CDR1 KGHSH, CDR2 LQKENI. Here the CDR3 reads CASSPNVKHSFEQYF. The CDR3, as DNA: TGTGCCAGCTCACCTAACGTCAAGCACAGCTTCGAGCAGTACTTC.